Listed here is a single T cell receptor (beta chain). This sample was taken from a study of tumor-infiltrating lymphocytes in oesophageal squamous cell carcinoma. The germline V and J ends were trimmed by 6 bases and 1 base, with 5 bases remaining between them. The germline V gene has CDR1 WSHSY and CDR2 SAAADI. The CDR3 is made up of 12 amino acids. Using its own MiXCR run on the PCR reads, TCRdb lists one record per CDR3 protein. The repertoire holds approximately 19,000 distinct CDR3 sequences, with about 38% as singletons. This sequence was found in a male donor with esophageal squamous cell carcinoma. The specimen was normal esophageal tissue next to the tumor. This chain uses TRBV10-2 with TRBJ2-3; D unclear. The CDR3 sequence is CASRLGTDTQYF. The CDR3 coding sequence is TGCGCCAGCAGACTCGGCACAGATACGCAGTATTTT.